What follows describes a single TCR beta chain. Some clones are missing from TCRdb's copy, which holds only in-frame ones; the method was immunoSEQ multiplex PCR. The sample consists of 130,000 or so clones, approximately 90% of them appearing once. The sample is drawn from a study of T cell responses to AZD1222 COVID-19 vaccine. Trimming cost V 4 bases and J 7 bases, with 19 bases left between them. Germline CDR1 and CDR2: SGHDN and FVKESK. This CDR3 spans 16 amino acids. The V gene is TRBV14, the J gene TRBJ1-4, with TRBD1 as a possible D gene (6 bases). Source: peripheral blood, taken on day 0 of AZD1222 vaccination. This clonotype was sampled from an adult in good health. The CDR3 DNA reads TGTGCCAGCAGCCCCACGTGGGGGCTCGCTTCTGAAAAACTGTTTTTT. Translating gives CASSPTWGLASEKLFF.